Described below is a single T cell receptor (beta chain) sequence and its context. TCRdb's copy holds only in-frame clones and misses some; the assay was immunoSEQ multiplex PCR. The sample carries fewer than 15,000 clones, approximately 80% recorded once. This specimen belongs to a study of technical replicates of blood from a few donors. The ends were cut back, 2 bases at V and 5 bases at J, with 12 bases in the middle. The CDR3 has 13 residues. Germline assignment: CDR1 SQVTM and CDR2 ANQGSEA. This receptor was obtained from a human donor in good health. The sample taken for sequencing was PBMCs. V and J are TRBV29-1 and TRBJ2-5; D not resolved. CDR3 residues: CSVERLERETQYF. As DNA, the CDR3 is TGCAGCGTTGAAAGGCTAGAACGTGAGACCCAGTACTTC. The variable domain in full, with the rest retrieved from reference TRBV29-1 and TRBJ2-5, is SAVISQKPSRDICQRGTSLTIQCQVDSQVTMMFWYRQQPGQSLTLIATANQGSEATYESGFVIDKFPISRPNLTFSTLTVSNMSPEDSSIYLCSVERLERETQYFGPGTRLLVL.